Listed here is a single T cell receptor (beta chain). Its antigen is still unknown. These data come from a study of cytomegalovirus exposure and HLA in healthy donors. PCR amplification relied on 60 Vbeta primers (plus 13 Jbeta primers). Original processing notes: Later work found 80 million to 85 million unique TCR beta chains, with 9.5 million to 12 million shared. Assay: immunoSEQ multiplex PCR; the TCRdb copy retains only in-frame clones and omits some. V, J and clone size are taken as reported in that table, and D and trimming were inferred from the DNA itself. The table has some 150,000 clones, approximately 81% seen once. Study-wide points: Trimming of TCR beta V- and J-genes showed a link, identified in a later analysis, to a missense DCLRE1C variant. Compared with the roughly 730-donor mean, an Asian-associated ancestry cluster reportedly had fewer N-insertions, according to a later analysis. Earlier analysis found most TCR beta V segments productive about 90% or about 30% of the time.

The sequenced sample consisted of PBMCs. This clonotype was obtained from a woman under 30 in good health and CMV-seronegative.

The CDR3 is CASSLRQGEVPIYF. DNA for the CDR3: TGTGCCAGCAGCTTACGGCAGGGGGAGGTCCCCATATATTTT. The chain uses TRBV7-9 and TRBJ1-3; 7 bases match TRBD1. CDR1 is SEHNR, CDR2 FQNEAQ, per germline (reference sequence). This CDR3 spans 14 amino acids. V dropped 2 bases and J dropped 11; count of bases not matched to a gene: 9.